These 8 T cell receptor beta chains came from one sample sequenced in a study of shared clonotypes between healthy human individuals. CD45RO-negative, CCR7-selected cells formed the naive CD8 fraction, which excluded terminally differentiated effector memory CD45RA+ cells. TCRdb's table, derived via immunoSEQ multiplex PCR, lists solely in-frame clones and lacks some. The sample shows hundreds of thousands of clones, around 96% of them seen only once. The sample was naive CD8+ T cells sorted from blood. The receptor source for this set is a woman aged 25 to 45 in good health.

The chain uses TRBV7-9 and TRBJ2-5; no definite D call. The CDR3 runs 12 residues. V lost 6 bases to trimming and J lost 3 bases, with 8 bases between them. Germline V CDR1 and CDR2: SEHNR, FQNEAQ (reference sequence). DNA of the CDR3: TGTGCCAGCAGAGAGTTAGAAGAGACCCAGTACTTC. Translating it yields CASRELEETQYF.

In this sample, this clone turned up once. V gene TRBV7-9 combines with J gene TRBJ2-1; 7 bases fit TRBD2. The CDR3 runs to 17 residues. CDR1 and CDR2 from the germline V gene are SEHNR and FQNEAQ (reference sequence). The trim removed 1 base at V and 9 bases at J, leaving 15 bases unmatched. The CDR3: CASSLDLAGAKVGEQFF. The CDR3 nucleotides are TGTGCCAGCAGCTTAGATCTGGCGGGAGCGAAAGTTGGTGAGCAGTTCTTC.

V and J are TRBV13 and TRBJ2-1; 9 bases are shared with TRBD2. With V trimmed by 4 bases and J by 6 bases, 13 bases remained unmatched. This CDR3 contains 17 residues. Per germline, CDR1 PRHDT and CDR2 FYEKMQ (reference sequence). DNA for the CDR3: TGTGCCAGCAGCTACGCGGGGGGCGGGAGGGCCCTCAATGAGCAGTTCTTC. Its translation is CASSYAGGGRALNEQFF.

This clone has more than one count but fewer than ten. This chain's CDR3 is CASSLDAMGEQYF. Written as DNA, the CDR3 is TGTGCCAGCAGCTTAGACGCGATGGGGGAGCAGTACTTC. J is TRBJ2-7 and V is TRBV11-3, with unresolved D. The CDR3 is 13 residues long. Trimming took 0 bases from V and 7 from J, leaving 10 bases between them. Germline-derived CDR1 and CDR2 are SGHNT and YENEEA.

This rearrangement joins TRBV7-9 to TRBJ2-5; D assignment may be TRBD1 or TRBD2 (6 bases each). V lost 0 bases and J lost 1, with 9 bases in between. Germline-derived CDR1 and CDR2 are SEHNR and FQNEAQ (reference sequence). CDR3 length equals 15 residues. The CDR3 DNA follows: TGTGCCAGCAGCTTAGCGACGGGGGCCCAAGAGACCCAGTACTTC. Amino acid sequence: CASSLATGAQETQYF.

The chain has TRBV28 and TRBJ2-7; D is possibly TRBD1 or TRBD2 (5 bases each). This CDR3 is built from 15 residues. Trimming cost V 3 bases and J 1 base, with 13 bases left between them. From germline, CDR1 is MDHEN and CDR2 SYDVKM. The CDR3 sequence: CASSFGTNPSYEQYF. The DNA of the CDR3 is TGTGCCAGCAGTTTTGGGACCAATCCGTCCTACGAGCAGTACTTC.

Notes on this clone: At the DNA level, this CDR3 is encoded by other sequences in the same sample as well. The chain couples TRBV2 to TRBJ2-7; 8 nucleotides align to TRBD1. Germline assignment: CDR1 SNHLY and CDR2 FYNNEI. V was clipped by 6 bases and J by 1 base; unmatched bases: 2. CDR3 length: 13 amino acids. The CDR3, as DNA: TGTGCCAGCAGGGGGACAGGATCCTACGAGCAGTACTTC. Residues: CASRGTGSYEQYF.

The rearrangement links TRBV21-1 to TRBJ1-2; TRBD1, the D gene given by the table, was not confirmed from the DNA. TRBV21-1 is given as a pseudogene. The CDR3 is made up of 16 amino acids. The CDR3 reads CASSKRGQAADYGYTF. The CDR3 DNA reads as TGTGCCAGCAGCAAAAGAGGACAAGCAGCAGACTATGGCTACACCTTC.